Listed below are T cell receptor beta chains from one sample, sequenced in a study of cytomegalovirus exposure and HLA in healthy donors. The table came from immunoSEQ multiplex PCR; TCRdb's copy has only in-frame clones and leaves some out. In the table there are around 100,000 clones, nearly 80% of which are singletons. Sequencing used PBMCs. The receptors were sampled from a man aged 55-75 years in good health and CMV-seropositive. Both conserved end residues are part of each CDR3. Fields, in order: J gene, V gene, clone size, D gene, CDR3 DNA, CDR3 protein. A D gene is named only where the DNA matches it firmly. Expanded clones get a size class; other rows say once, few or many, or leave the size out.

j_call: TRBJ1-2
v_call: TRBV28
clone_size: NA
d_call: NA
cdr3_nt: TGTGCCAGCAGTTCTGCCGGAGGGGACTTTAACTATGGCTACACCTTC
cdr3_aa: CASSSAGGDFNYGYTF

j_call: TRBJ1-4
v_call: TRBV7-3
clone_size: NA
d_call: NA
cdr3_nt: TGTGCCAGCAGCCGAATGGGGGGGCGAAATGAAAAACTGTTTTTT
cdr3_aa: CASSRMGGRNEKLFF

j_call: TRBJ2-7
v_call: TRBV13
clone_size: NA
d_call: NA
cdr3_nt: TGTGCCAGCAGCTCAGGTGGGGGGGCGCAGTACTTC
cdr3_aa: CASSSGGGAQYF

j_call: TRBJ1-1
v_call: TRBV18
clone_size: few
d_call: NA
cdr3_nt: TGTGCCAGCTCACCACGGCAGGGGTGGACTGAAGCTTTCTTT
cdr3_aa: CASSPRQGWTEAFF

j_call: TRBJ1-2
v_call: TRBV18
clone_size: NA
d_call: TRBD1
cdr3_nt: TGTGCCAGCTCACGGACAGGGGGTAATAACTATGGCTACACCTTC
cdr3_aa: CASSRTGGNNYGYTF

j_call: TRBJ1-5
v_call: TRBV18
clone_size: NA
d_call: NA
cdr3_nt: TGTGCCAGCTCACCCCAGAGGCAGGGCCCACTTAGCAATCAGCCCCAGCATTTT
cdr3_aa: CASSPQRQGPLSNQPQHF

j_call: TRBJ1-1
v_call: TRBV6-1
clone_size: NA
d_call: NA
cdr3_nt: TGTGCCAGCAGTGGGAGGGGTCTCGCCTTAATGAACACTGAAGCTTTCTTT
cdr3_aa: CASSGRGLALMNTEAFF

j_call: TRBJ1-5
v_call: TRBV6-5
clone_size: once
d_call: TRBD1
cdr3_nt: TGTGCCAGCGGACAGGCCCTCCTTGAACCCCAGCATTTT
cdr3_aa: CASGQALLEPQHF

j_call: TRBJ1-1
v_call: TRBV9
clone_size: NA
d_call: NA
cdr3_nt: TGTGCCAGCAGCGCCCGAGGGGGGAACACTGAAGCTTTCTTT
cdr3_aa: CASSARGGNTEAFF

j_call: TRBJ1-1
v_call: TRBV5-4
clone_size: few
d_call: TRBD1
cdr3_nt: TGTGCCAGCAGCTTCCCGACAGGGACGAACACTGAAGCTTTCTTT
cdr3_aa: CASSFPTGTNTEAFF

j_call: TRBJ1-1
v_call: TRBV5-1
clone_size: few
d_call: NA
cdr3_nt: TGCGCCAGCAGGGTCGGAGGAAACACTGAAGCTTTCTTT
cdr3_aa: CASRVGGNTEAFF

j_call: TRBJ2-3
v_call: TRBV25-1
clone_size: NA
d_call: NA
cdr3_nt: TGTGCCAGCAGTGAGGACAGTCACTCGGTGGCAGATACGCAGTATTTT
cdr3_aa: CASSEDSHSVADTQYF

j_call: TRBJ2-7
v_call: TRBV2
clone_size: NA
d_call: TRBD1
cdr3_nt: TGTGCCAGCCAACAAAGTAGGACAGGGAGGACCTACGAGCAGTACTTC
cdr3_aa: CASQQSRTGRTYEQYF

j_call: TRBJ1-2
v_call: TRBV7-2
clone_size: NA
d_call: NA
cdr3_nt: TGTGCCAGCAGCTTAGACGGTGAAGGCTACACCTTC
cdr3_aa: CASSLDGEGYTF

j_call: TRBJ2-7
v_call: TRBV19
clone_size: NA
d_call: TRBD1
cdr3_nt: TGTGCCAGTAGGTACAGGGGGAGCGCCTACGAGCAGTACTTC
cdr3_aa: CASRYRGSAYEQYF

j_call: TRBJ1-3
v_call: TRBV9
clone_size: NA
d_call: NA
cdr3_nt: TGTGCCAGCAGCGTTGGGGAGGGGGTTGGATCTGGAAACACCATATATTTT
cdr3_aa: CASSVGEGVGSGNTIYF

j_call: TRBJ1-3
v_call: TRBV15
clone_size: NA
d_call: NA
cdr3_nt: TGTGCCACCAGCAGAAGGGGGGGTAAGCAGGCCTCGGGAAACACCATATATTTT
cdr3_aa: CATSRRGGKQASGNTIYF

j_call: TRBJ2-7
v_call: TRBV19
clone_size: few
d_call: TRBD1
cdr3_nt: TGTGCCAGTAGTCCCCGGACAGGATCTGGCGAGCAGTACTTC
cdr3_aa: CASSPRTGSGEQYF

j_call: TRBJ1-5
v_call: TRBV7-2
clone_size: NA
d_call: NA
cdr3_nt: TGTGCCAGCAGCTTAGCACAGTTTAATCAGCCCCAGCATTTT
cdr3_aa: CASSLAQFNQPQHF

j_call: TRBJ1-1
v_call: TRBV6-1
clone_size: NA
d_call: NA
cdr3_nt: TGTGCCAGTCTTCAGGGGAGCGGGGCGAACACTGAAGCTTTCTTT
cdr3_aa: CASLQGSGANTEAFF

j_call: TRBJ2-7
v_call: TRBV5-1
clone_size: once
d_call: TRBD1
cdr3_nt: TGCGCCAGCAGCTTGGGGCGGACAGGGGCCTACGAGCAGTACTTC
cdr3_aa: CASSLGRTGAYEQYF

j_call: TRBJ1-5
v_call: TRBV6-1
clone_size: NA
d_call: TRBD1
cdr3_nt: TGTGCCAGCATCCTACAGGGGCTGGACAATCAGCCCCAGCATTTT
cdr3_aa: CASILQGLDNQPQHF

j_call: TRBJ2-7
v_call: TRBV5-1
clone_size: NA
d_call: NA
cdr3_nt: TGCGCCAGCAGCTTCCAATACGAGCAGTACTTC
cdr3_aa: CASSFQYEQYF

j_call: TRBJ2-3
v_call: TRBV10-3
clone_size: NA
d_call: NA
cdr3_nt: TGTGCCATCTCCGAGGGCTACACAGATACGCAGTATTTT
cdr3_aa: CAISEGYTDTQYF

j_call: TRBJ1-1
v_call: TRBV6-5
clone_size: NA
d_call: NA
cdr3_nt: TGTGCCAGCAGTGACTTTGACAGGGAAGCTTTCTTT
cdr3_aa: CASSDFDREAFF

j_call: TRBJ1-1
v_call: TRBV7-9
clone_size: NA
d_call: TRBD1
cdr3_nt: TGTGCCAGCAGCACGGGACAGGGCCGAACTGAAGCTTTCTTT
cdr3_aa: CASSTGQGRTEAFF